Sequencing of this TCR beta chain was carried out in a study of blood T cell repertoires in COVID-19 (TCRdb year 2020). Describing the broader study: Samples covering the acute and convalescent phases of COVID-19 were provided by collaborators in the United States, Italy and Spain. A de-identified subject ID, COVID-19 status, age in years and sex were almost always included in the sample metadata. The prospective study material was composed of cDNA or gDNA derived from T cells, B-cell-depleted T cells, or PBMCs. Subjects who had been exposed to COVID-19, were actively infected with it, or had recovered from it provided the deeply sampled blood TCRbeta repertoires that made up the dataset. Samples were obtained from the ongoing ImmuneRACE study (first 160 participants) and from roughly 1,300 subjects provided by 6 global collaborators. A freely available public database, intended as a resource for researchers studying the immune response to SARS-CoV-2, is where the repertoires were released. HLA class I and class II types, where available, came from metadata supplied by the sample provider rather than from assay-based typing. What the study reported, not specific to this receptor: The amount of clinical and demographic metadata varied by source and participant and was provided uncurated.

A note on this clone: Which antigen it targets is not known. Nothing much larger sits one base from this clone, and base qualities are not available.

Each collaborating institution followed its own protocols to collect whole blood in K2EDTA tubes. For TCRbeta analysis, collaborator samples were shipped as frozen whole blood, as isolated PBMCs, or as DNA extracted from either sample type. The CDR3 goes from the cysteine to the phenylalanine over 14 residues. The entry retains the CDR3 DNA only, 42 bases that are in frame from base 1. Taken from the germline V gene (reference sequence), the CDR1 and CDR2 loops are MNHNY and SVGAGI. V is cut by 2 bases and J by 1 base, and the space between the germline ends is 6 bases. TCRbeta CDR3 regions were amplified from genomic DNA by means of the immunoSEQ Assay, a bias-controlled multiplex PCR. In the paper's pipeline: Within the assay, amplification of reference gene primers was used to estimate how many nucleated cells each sample contained. To quantify the absolute abundance of each unique TCRbeta CDR3 rearrangement, sequence reads were collapsed and filtered. Productive Simpson clonality was computed per sample as the square root of Simpson's diversity index over productive rearrangements. TCRdb took over this immuneACCESS table, retaining in-frame rearrangements with V and J assigned. Such tables are incomplete; in checked studies, under half of the missing clones stem from an unresolved V gene, and the remainder is unexplained. D and trimming come from the DNA, and the V and J calls and clone size come from that table. The sample table lists 55,000 to 80,000 clones, approximately 84% of them with a count of one. Roughly 12% of the sample is in the top ten clones.

The sequenced sample was peripheral blood. This receptor chain uses TRBV6-6 and TRBJ1-5, with no confident D gene call. This receptor was taken from a human donor in a cohort sampled during active COVID-19. The sequenced DNA: TGTGCCAGCAGTTACGCCCAGAGCAATCAGCCCCAGCATTTT. Its amino acids are CASSYAQSNQPQHF.